This T cell receptor beta chain is drawn from a study of blood T cell repertoires in COVID-19. Study background: COVID-19 samples, acute and convalescent, were from the United States, Italy and Spain. Nucleic acid was either cDNA or gDNA, and it came from T cells, B-cell-depleted T cells, or PBMCs.

Germline V gene data show CDR1 as MGHDK and CDR2 as SYGVNS. Trimming removed 3 bases from V and 4 bases from J, with 13 bases in between. CDR3 length: 15 amino acids. Source study methods: Cell counts per sample came from amplifying reference gene primers. Assay used: immunoSEQ multiplex PCR; TCRdb lists only in-frame clones, some missing. The D gene and trimming were derived from the DNA, and the V and J assignments and clone size from that table. The sample lists 95,000 to 120,000 clones, approximately 81% occurring once. Sequenced sample: peripheral blood. V usage is TRBV25-1 and J usage is TRBJ1-5; maybe TRBD1 (6 bases). This TCR came from a human donor in a cohort sampled during active COVID-19. CDR3 nucleotide sequence: TGTGCCAGCAGTGAGGGGGGGGCTGGGAATCAGCCCCAGCATTTT. This sequence encodes CASSEGGAGNQPQHF.